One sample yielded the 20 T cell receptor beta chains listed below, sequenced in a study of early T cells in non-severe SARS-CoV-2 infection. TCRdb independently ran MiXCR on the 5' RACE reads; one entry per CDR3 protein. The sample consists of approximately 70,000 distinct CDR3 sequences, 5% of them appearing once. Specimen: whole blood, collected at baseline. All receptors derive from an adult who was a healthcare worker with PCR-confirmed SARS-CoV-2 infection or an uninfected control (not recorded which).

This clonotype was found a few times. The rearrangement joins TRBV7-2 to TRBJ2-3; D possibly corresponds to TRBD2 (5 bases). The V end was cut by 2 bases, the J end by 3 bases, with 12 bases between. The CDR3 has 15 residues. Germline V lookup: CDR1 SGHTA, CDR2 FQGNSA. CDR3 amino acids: CASSLRASGTDTQYF. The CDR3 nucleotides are TGTGCCAGCAGCTTAAGGGCTTCGGGAACAGATACGCAGTATTTT.

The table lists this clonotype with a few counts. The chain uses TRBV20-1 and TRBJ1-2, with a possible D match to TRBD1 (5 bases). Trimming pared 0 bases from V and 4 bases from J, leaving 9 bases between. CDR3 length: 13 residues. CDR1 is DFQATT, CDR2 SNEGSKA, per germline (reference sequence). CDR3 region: CSARDLDTYGYTF. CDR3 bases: TGCAGTGCTAGAGATCTGGACACCTATGGCTACACCTTC.

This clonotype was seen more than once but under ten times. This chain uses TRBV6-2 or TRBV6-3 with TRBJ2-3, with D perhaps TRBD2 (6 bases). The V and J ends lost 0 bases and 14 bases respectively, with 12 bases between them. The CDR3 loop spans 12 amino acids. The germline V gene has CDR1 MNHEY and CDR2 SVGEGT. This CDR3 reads CASSYSGGRAYF. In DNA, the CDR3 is TGTGCCAGCAGTTACTCTGGGGGGAGAGCGTATTTT.

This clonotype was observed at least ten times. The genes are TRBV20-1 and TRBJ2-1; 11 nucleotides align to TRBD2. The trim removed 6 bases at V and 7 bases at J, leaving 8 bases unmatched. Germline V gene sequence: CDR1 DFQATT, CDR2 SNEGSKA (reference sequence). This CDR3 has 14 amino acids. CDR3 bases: TGCAGTGCGGTAGCGGGAGGGCCGGGGAATGAGCAGTTCTTC. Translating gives CSAVAGGPGNEQFF.

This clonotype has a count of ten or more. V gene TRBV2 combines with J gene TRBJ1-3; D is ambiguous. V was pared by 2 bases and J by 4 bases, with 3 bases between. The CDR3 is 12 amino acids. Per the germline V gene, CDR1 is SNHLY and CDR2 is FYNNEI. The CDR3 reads CASSELGNTIYF. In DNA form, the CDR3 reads TGTGCCAGCAGTGAACTGGGAAACACCATATATTTT.

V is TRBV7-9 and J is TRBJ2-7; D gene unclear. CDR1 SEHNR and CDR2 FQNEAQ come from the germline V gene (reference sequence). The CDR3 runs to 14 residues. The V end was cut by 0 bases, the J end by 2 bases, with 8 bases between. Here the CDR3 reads CASSLAAHPYEQYF. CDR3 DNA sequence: TGTGCCAGCAGCTTAGCGGCACATCCCTACGAGCAGTACTTC.

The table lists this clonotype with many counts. CDR3 nucleotides: TGCAGTGCTAGAGGGACTAGCCTTAACTACGAGCAGTACTTC. The encoded protein is CSARGTSLNYEQYF. This sequence joins TRBV20-1 and TRBJ2-7; 8 bases agree with TRBD2. The germline V gene encodes CDR1 DFQATT and CDR2 SNEGSKA (reference sequence). The V gene end was trimmed by 1 base and the J gene end by 3 bases; junction bases not matched to a gene: 5. The CDR3 covers 14 residues.

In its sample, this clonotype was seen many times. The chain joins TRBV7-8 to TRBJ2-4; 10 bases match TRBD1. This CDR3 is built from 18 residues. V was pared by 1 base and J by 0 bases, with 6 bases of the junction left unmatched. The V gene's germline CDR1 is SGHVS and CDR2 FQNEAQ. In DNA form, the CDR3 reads TGTGCCAGCAGCTTAGGGTTGGACAGGGGGTTAGCCAAAAACATTCAGTACTTC. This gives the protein CASSLGLDRGLAKNIQYF.

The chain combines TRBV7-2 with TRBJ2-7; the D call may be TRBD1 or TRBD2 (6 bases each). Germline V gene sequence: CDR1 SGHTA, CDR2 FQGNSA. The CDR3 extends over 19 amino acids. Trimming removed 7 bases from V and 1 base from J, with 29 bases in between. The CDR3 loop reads CASTVGGSTGFPPSYEQYF. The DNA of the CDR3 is TGTGCCAGCACAGTGGGGGGATCCACAGGGTTCCCCCCGTCCTACGAGCAGTACTTC. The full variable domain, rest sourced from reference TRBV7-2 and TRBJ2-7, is GAGVSQSPSNKVTEKGKDVELRCDPISGHTALYWYRQSLGQGLEFLIYFQGNSAPDKSGLPSDRFSAERTGGSVSTLTIQRTQQEDSAVYLCASTVGGSTGFPPSYEQYFGPGTRLTVT.

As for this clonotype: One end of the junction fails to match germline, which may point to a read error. The CDR3, as DNA: TGTGCCAGCAGCCCGGGACTAGCACCAGATACGCTGTATTTT. It specifies CASSPGLAPDTLYF. The chain is built from TRBV7-3 and TRBJ2-3; 9 bases line up with TRBD2. CDR3 length: 14 residues. Germline V gene sequence: CDR1 SGHTA, CDR2 FQGTGA.

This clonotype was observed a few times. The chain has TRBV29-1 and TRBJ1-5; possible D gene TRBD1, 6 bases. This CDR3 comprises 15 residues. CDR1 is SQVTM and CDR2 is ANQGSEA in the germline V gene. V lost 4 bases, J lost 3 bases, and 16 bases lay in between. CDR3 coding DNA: TGCAGCGTTGGTATTGCAGGGGAGGCCAATCAGCCCCAGCATTTT. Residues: CSVGIAGEANQPQHF.

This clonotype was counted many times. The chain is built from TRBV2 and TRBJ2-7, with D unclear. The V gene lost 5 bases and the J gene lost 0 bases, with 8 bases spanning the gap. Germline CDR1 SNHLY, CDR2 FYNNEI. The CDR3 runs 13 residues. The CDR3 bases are TGTGCCAGCAGTCCTCCGCCCTCCTACGAGCAGTACTTC. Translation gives CASSPPPSYEQYF.

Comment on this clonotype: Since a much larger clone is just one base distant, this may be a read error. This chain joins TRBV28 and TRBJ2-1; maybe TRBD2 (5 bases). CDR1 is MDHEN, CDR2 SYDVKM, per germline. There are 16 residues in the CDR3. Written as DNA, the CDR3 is TGTGCCAGCAGTCCTCTTACGGGGAGACGGTACAGTGAGCAGTTCTTC. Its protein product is CASSPLTGRRYSEQFF.

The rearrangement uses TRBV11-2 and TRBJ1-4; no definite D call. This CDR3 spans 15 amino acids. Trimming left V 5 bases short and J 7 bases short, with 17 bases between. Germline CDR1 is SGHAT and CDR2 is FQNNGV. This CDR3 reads CASSLPSGVGEKLFF. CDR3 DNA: TGTGCCAGCAGCCTTCCCTCCGGGGTGGGTGAAAAACTGTTTTTT.

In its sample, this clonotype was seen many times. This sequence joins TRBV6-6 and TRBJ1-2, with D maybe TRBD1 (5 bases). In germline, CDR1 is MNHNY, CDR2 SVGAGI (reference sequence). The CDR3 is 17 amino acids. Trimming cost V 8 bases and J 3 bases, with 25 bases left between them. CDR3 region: CASAKAPRQGGHYGYTF. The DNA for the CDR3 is TGTGCCAGCGCAAAGGCCCCCCGGCAGGGCGGGCACTATGGCTACACCTTC.

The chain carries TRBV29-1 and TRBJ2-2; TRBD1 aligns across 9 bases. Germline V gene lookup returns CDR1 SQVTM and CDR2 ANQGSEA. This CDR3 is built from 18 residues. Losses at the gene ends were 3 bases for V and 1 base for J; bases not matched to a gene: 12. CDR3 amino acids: CSVEPRDREIGNTGELFF. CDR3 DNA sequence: TGCAGCGTTGAGCCCCGGGACAGGGAAATCGGGAACACCGGGGAGCTGTTTTTT.

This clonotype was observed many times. The CDR3 DNA is TGTGCCAGCAGTTTATATGGGGAGACCCAGTACTTC. Protein sequence: CASSLYGETQYF. The chain carries TRBV12-3 or TRBV12-4 and TRBJ2-5; no firm D call. Trimming removed 2 bases at V and 5 bases at J, with 6 bases between. The CDR3 is 12 amino acids.

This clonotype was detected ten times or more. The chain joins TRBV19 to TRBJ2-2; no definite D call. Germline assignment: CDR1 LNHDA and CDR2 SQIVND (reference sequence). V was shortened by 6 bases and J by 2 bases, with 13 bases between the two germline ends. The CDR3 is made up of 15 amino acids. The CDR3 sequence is CASSPRTSNTGELFF. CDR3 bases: TGTGCCAGTAGCCCCCGGACCTCCAACACCGGGGAGCTGTTTTTT.

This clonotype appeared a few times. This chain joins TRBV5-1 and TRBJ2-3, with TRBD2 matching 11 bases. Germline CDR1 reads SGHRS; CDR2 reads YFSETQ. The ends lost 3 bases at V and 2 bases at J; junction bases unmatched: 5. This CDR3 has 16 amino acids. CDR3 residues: CASSYLAGGFTDTQYF. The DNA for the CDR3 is TGCGCCAGCAGCTATTTAGCGGGAGGGTTCACAGATACGCAGTATTTT.

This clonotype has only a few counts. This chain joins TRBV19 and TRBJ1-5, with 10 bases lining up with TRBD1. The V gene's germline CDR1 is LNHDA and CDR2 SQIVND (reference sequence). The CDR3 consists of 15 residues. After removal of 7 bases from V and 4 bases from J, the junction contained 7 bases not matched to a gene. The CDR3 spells CASNPGQGRNQPQHF. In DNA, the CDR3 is TGTGCCAGTAATCCGGGACAGGGGCGAAATCAGCCCCAGCATTTT.